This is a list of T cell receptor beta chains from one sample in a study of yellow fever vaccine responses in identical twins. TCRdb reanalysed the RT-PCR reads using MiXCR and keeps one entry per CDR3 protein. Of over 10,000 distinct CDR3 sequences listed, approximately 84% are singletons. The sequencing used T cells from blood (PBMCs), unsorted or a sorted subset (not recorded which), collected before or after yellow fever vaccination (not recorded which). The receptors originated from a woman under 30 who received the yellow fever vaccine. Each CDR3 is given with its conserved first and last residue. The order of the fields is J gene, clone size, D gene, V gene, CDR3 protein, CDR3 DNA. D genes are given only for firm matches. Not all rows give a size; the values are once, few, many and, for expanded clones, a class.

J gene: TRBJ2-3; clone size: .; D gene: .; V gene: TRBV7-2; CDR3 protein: CASSLPYTDTQYF; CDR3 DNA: TGTGCCAGCAGCTTACCGTACACAGATACGCAGTATTTT
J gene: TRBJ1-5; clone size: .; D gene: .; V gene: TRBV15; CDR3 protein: CATSREVANQPQHF; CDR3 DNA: TGTGCCACCAGCAGAGAGGTTGCGAATCAGCCCCAGCATTTT
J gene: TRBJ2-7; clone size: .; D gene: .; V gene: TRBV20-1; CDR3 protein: CSARGQITYEQYF; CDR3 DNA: TGCAGTGCTAGAGGACAGATCACCTACGAGCAGTACTTC
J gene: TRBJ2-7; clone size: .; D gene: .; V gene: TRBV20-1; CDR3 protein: CSANADGTYEQYF; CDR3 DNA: TGCAGTGCCAATGCCGACGGAACCTACGAGCAGTACTTC
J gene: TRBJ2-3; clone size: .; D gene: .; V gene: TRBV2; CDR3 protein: CASSASGLHDTQYF; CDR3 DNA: TGTGCCAGCAGTGCCTCGGGACTCCACGATACGCAGTATTTT
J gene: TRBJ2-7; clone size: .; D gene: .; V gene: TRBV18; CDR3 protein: CASSTSDSLSRWEQYF; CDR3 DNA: TGTGCCAGCTCAACTTCGGACTCTCTCTCCCGCTGGGAGCAGTACTTC
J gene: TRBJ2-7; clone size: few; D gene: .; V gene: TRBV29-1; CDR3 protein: CSVDEWMGGFYEQYF; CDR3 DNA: TGCAGCGTTGACGAATGGATGGGGGGATTCTACGAGCAGTACTTC
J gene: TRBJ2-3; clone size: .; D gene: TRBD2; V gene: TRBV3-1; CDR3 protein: CASSERSGRTDTQYF; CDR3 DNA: TGTGCCAGCAGCGAACGGAGCGGGAGGACAGATACGCAGTATTTT
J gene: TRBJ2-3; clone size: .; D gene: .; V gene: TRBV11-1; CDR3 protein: CASSLVGADTQYF; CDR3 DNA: TGTGCCAGCAGCTTAGTGGGAGCAGATACGCAGTATTTT
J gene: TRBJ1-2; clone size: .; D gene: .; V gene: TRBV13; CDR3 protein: CAIERVSYGYTF; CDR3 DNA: TGTGCCATTGAGAGGGTCTCCTATGGCTACACCTTC
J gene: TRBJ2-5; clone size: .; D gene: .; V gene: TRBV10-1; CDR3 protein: CASSATRGVETQYF; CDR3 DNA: TGCGCCAGCAGTGCTACTAGAGGTGTGGAGACCCAGTACTTC
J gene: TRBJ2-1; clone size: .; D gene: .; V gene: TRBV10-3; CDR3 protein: CAISASRDGNEQFF; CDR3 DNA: TGTGCCATCAGTGCGTCCAGGGATGGGAATGAGCAGTTCTTC
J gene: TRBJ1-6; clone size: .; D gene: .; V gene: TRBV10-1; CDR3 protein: CASSPGTVRGSPLHF; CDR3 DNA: TGCGCCAGCAGTCCGGGGACGGTGCGGGGGTCACCCCTCCACTTT
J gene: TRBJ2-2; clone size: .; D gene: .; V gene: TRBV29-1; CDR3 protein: CSVVSGTNTGELFF; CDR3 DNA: TGCAGCGTTGTCTCCGGGACCAACACCGGGGAGCTGTTTTTT
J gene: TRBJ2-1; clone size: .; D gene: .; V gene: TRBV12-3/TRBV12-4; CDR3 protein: CASSLLSSYNEQFF; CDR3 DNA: TGTGCCAGCAGTTTATTAAGCTCCTACAATGAGCAGTTCTTC
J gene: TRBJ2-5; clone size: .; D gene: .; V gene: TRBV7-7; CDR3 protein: CASSWAGRETQYF; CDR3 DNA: TGTGCTAGCAGCTGGGCAGGGCGAGAGACCCAGTACTTC
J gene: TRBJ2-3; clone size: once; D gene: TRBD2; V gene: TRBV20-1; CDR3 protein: CSAESGLAGHTDTQYF; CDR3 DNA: TGCAGTGCTGAATCAGGACTAGCGGGCCACACAGATACGCAGTATTTT
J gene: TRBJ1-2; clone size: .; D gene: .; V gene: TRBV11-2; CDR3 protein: CASSDRDLYGYTF; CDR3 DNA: TGTGCCAGCAGCGACCGGGACCTATATGGCTACACCTTC
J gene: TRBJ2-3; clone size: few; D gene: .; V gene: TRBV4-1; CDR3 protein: CASSRARGDTQYF; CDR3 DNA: TGCGCCAGCAGCCGAGCGCGTGGCGATACGCAGTATTTT
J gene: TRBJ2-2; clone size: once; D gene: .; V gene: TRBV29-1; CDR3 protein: CSVISGNTGELFF; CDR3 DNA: TGCAGCGTTATAAGCGGGAACACCGGGGAGCTGTTTTTT
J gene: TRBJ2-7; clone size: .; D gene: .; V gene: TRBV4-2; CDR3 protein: CASSSQGTYEQYF; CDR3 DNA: TGTGCCAGCAGTTCACAGGGAACCTACGAGCAGTACTTC
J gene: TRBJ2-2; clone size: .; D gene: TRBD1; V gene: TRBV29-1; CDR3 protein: CSVVVGQSNTGELFF; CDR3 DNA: TGCAGCGTTGTAGTGGGACAGTCGAACACCGGGGAGCTGTTTTTT
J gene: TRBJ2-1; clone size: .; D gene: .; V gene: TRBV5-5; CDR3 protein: CDELGPRREQFF; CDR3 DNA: TGTGATGAATTGGGGCCGAGGAGGGAGCAGTTCTTC
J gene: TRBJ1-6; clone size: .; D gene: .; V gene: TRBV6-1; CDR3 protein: CASGRRNSPLHF; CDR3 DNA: TGTGCCAGCGGTCGACGGAATTCACCCCTCCACTTT
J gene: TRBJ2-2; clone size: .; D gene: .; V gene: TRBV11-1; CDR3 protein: CASSSLAGAGELFF; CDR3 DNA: TGTGCCAGCAGCTCTCTAGCCGGCGCCGGGGAGCTGTTTTTT